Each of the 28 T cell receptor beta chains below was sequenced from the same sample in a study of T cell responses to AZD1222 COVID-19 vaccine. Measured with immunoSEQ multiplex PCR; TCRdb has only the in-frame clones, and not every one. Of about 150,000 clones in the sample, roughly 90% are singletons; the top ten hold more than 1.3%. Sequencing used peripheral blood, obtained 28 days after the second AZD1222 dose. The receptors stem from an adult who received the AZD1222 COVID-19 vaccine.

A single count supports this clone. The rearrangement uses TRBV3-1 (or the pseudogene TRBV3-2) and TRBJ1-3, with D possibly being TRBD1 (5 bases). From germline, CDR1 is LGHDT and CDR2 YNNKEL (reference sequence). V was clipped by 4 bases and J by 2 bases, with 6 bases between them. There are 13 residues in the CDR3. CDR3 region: CASSPGAGNTIYF. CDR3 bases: TGTGCCAGCAGCCCGGGGGCTGGAAACACCATATATTTT.

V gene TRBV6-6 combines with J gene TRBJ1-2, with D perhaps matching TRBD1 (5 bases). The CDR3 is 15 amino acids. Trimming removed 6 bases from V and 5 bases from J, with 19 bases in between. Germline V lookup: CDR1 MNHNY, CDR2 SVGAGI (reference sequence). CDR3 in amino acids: CASRNPRESRYGYTF. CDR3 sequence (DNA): TGTGCCAGCAGGAACCCCAGGGAGTCTCGGTATGGCTACACCTTC.

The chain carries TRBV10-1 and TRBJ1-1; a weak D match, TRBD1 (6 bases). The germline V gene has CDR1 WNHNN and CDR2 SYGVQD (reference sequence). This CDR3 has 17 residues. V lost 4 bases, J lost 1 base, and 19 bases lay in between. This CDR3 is CASSVRVGGRGNTEAFF. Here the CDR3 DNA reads TGCGCCAGCAGTGTCCGGGTTGGGGGCCGCGGGAACACTGAAGCTTTCTTT.

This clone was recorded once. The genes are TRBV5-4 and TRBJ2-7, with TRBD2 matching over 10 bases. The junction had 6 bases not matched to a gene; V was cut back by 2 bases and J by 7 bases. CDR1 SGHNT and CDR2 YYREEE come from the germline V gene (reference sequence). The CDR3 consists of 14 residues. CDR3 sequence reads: CASSLAGGPVEQYF. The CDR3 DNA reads TGTGCCAGCAGCTTAGCGGGAGGGCCAGTAGAGCAGTACTTC. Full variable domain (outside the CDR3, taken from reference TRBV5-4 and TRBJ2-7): ETGVTQSPTHLIKTRGQQVTLRCSSQSGHNTVSWYQQALGQGPQFIFQYYREEENGRGNFPPRFSGLQFPNYSSELNVNALELDDSALYLCASSLAGGPVEQYFGPGTRLTVT.

CDR3 residues: CASTRNTEAFF. CDR3 nucleotides: TGTGCCAGCACTAGGAACACTGAAGCTTTCTTT. The chain is built from TRBV12-3 or TRBV12-4 and TRBJ1-1; the D is unclear. The CDR3 runs to 11 residues. Trimming took 7 bases from V and 1 from J, leaving 4 bases between them.

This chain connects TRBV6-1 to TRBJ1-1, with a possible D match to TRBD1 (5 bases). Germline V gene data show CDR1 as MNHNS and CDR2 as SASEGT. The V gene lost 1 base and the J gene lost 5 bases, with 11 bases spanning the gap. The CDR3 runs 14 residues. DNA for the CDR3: TGTGCCAGCAGTGAAGAGGGGAGGTTGACTGAAGCTTTCTTT. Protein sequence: CASSEEGRLTEAFF.

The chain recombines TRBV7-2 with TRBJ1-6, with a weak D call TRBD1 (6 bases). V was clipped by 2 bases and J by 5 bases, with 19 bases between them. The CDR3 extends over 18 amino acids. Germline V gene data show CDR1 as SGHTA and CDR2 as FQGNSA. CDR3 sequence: CASSLSLPGAGDNSPLHF. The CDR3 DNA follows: TGTGCCAGCAGCTTAAGCCTTCCTGGGGCAGGGGATAATTCACCCCTCCACTTT.

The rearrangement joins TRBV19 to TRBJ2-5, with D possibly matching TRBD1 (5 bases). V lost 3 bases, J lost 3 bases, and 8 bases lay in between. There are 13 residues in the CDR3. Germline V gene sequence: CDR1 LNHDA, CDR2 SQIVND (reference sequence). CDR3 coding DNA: TGTGCCAGTAGTATGCCCAGGGAAGAGACCCAGTACTTC. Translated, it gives CASSMPREETQYF.

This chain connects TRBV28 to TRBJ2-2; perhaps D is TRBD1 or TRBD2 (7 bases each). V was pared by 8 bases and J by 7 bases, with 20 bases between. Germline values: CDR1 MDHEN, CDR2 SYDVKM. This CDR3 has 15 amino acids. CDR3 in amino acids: CASAALPGGGGELFF. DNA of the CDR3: TGTGCCAGCGCCGCCCTCCCAGGGGGGGGCGGGGAGCTGTTTTTT. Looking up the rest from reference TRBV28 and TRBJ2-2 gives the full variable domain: DVKVTQSSRYLVKRTGEKVFLECVQDMDHENMFWYRQDPGLGLRLIYFSYDVKMKEKGDIPEGYSVSREKKERFSLILESASTNQTSMYLCASAALPGGGGELFFGEGSRLTVL.

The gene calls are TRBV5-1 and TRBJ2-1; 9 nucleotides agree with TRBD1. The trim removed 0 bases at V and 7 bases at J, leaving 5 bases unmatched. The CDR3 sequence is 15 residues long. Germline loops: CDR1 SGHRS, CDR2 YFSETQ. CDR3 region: CASSLGGTGQNEQFF. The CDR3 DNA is TGCGCCAGCAGCTTGGGTGGGACAGGGCAGAATGAGCAGTTCTTC. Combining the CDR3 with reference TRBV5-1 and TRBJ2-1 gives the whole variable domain KAGVTQTPRYLIKTRGQQVTLSCSPISGHRSVSWYQQTPGQGLQFLFEYFSETQRNKGNFPGRFSGRQFSNSRSEMNVSTLELGDSALYLCASSLGGTGQNEQFFGPGTRLTVL.

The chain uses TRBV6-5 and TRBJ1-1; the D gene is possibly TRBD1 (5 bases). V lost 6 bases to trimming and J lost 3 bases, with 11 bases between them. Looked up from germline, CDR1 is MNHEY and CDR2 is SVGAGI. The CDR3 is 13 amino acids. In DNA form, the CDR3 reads TGTGCCAGCAGGCAATCAGGGTACACTGAAGCTTTCTTT. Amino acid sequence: CASRQSGYTEAFF.

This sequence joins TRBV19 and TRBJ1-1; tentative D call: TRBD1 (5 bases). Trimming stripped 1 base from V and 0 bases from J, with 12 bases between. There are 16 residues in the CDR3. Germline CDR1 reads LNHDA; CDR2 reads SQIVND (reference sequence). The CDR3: CASSIASGKLNTEAFF. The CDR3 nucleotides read TGTGCCAGTAGTATAGCGTCAGGGAAGTTGAACACTGAAGCTTTCTTT.

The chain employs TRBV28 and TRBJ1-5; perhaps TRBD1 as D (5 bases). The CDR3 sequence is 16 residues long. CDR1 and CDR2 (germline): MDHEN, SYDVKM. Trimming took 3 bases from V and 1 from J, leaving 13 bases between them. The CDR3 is CASSFLGGRSNQPQHF. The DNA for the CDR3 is TGTGCCAGCAGTTTCTTGGGGGGAAGAAGCAATCAGCCCCAGCATTTT. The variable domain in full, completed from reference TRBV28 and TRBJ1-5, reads DVKVTQSSRYLVKRTGEKVFLECVQDMDHENMFWYRQDPGLGLRLIYFSYDVKMKEKGDIPEGYSVSREKKERFSLILESASTNQTSMYLCASSFLGGRSNQPQHFGDGTRLSIL.

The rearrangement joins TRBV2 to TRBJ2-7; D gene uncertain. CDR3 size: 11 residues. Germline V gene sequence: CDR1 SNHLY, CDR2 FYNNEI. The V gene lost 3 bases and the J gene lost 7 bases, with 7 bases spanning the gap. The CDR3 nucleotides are TGTGCCAGCAGTGACTCTAGGGAGCAGTACTTC. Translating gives CASSDSREQYF. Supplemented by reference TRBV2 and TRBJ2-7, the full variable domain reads EPEVTQTPSHQVTQMGQEVILRCVPISNHLYFYWYRQILGQKVEFLVSFYNNEISEKSEIFDDQFSVERPDGSNFTLKIRSTKLEDSAMYFCASSDSREQYFGPGTRLTVT.

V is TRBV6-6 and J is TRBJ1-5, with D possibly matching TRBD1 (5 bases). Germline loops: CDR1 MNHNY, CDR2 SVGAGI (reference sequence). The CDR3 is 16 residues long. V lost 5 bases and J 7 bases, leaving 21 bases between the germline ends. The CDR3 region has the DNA TGTGCCAGCAGTCCATTAGACAGAGGATCCCGGCAGCCCCAGCATTTT. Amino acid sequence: CASSPLDRGSRQPQHF.

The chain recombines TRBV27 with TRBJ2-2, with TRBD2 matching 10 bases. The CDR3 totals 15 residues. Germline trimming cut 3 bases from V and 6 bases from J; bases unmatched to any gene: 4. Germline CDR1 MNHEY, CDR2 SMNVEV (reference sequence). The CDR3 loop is CASSFASGRPGELFF. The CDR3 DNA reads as TGTGCCAGCAGTTTTGCTAGCGGGAGACCCGGGGAGCTGTTTTTT.

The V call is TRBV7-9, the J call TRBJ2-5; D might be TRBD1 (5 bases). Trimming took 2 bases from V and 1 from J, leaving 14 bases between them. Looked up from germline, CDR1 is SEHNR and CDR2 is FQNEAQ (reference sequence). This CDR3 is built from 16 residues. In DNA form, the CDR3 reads TGTGCCAGCAGCTTAAGTGGGGCTGCACCCCAAGAGACCCAGTACTTC. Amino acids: CASSLSGAAPQETQYF.

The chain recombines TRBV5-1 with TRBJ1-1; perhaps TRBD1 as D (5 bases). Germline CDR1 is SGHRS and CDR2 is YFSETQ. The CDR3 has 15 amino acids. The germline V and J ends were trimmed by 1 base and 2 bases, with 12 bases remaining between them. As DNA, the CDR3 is TGCGCCAGCAGCTTGTTAGGGGCCCATAACACTGAAGCTTTCTTT. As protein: CASSLLGAHNTEAFF. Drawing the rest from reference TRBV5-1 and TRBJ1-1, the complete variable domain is KAGVTQTPRYLIKTRGQQVTLSCSPISGHRSVSWYQQTPGQGLQFLFEYFSETQRNKGNFPGRFSGRQFSNSRSEMNVSTLELGDSALYLCASSLLGAHNTEAFFGQGTRLTVV.

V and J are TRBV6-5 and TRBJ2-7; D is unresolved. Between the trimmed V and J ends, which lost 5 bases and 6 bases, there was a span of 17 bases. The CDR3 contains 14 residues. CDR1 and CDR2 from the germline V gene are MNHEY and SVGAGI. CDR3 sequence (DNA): TGTGCCAGCAGTCGTACAGAGTCGGAAGGCGAGCAGTACTTC. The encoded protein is CASSRTESEGEQYF.

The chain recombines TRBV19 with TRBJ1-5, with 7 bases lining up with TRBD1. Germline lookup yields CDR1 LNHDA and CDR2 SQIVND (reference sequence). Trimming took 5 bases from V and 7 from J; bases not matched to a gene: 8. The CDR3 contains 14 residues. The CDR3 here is CASSEKGAHQPQHF. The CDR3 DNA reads TGTGCCAGTAGTGAAAAGGGGGCTCACCAGCCCCAGCATTTT.

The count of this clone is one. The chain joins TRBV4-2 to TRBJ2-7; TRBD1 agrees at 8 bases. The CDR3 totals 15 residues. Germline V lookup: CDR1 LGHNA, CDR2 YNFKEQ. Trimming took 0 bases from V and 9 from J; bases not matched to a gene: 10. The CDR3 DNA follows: TGTGCCAGCAGCCAAGAAGGGACAGGCCCCTCCGGGCAGTACTTC. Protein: CASSQEGTGPSGQYF.

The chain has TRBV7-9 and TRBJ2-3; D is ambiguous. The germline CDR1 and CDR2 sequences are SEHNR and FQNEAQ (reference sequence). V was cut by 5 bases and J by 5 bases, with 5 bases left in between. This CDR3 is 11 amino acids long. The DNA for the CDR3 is TGTGCCAGCAGCCCGCAAGATACGCAGTATTTT. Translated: CASSPQDTQYF.

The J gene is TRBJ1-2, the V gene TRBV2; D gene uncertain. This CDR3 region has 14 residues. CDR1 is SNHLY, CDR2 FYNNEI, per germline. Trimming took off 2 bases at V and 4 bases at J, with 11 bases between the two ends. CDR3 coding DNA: TGTGCCAGCAGTGAAAGTCCTTGGGGCTATGGCTACACCTTC. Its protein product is CASSESPWGYGYTF.

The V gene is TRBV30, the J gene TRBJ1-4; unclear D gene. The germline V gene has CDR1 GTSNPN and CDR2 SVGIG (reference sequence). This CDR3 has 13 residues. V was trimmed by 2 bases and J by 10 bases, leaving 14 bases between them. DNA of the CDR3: TGTGCCTGGAGTACGGGTCGGGCCTTAAAACTGTTTTTT. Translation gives CAWSTGRALKLFF. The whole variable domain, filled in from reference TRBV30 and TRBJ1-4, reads SQTIHQWPATLVQPVGSPLSLECTVEGTSNPNLYWYRQAAGRGLQLLFYSVGIGQISSEVPQNLSASRPQDRQFILSSKKLLLSDSGFYLCAWSTGRALKLFFGSGTQLSVL.

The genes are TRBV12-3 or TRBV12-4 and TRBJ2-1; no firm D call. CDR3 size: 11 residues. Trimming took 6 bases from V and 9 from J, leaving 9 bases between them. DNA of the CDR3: TGTGCCAGCAGCCGGCCCCCTGAGCAGTTCTTC. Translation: CASSRPPEQFF.

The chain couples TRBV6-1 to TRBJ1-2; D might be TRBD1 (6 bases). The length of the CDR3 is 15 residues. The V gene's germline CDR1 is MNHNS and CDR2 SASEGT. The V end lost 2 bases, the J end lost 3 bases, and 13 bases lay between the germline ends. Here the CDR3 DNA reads TGTGCCAGCAGTGAATACGGGGGCGCGGACTATGGCTACACCTTC. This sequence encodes CASSEYGGADYGYTF.

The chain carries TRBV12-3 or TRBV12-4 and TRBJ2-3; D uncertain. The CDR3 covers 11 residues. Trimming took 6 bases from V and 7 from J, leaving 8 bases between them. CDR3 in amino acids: CASRVGNTQYF. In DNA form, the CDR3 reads TGTGCCAGCAGGGTCGGAAATACGCAGTATTTT.

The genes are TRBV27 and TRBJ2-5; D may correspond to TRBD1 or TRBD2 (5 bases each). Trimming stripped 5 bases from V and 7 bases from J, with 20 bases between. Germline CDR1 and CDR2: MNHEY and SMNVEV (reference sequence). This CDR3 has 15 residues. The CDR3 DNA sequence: TGTGCCAGCAGTCCACCAGGGACCACCAAGGGGACCCAGTACTTC. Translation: CASSPPGTTKGTQYF.